What follows are 6 T cell receptor beta chains derived from one specimen sequenced in a study of PD-1 blockade in classical Hodgkin lymphoma. Each patient experienced a relapse that followed autologous stem cell transplantation, and brentuximab vedotin exposure varied. Libraries were prepared by immunoSEQ multiplex PCR; TCRdb keeps only in-frame clonotypes and omits some of them. This table has 130,000 to 150,000 clones, about 81% appearing once. The sequenced sample was peripheral blood mononuclear cells (PBMCs), obtained before the second cycle of nivolumab. The receptor source for this set is a human donor with classical Hodgkin lymphoma.

The chain employs TRBV5-4 and TRBJ2-3; unclear D gene. Germline CDR1 is SGHNT and CDR2 is YYREEE (reference sequence). CDR3 length: 14 amino acids. V lost 1 base and J 4 bases, leaving 10 bases between the germline ends. CDR3 amino acids: CASSLLGFADTQYF. The CDR3, as DNA: TGTGCCAGCAGCTTGTTAGGATTCGCAGATACGCAGTATTTT.

The rearrangement uses TRBV6-5 and TRBJ1-2; the match to TRBD1 covers 8 bases. Germline V CDR1 and CDR2: MNHEY, SVGAGI. The ends lost 11 bases at V and 0 bases at J; junction bases unmatched: 5. There are 13 residues in the CDR3. CDR3 in amino acids: CASHRGTNYGYTF. CDR3 coding DNA: TGTGCCTCGCACAGGGGGACTAACTATGGCTACACCTTC.

The V and J genes are TRBV11-3 and TRBJ1-1; D not certain. Germline CDR1 SGHNT, CDR2 YENEEA. Trimming shortened V by 5 bases and J by 4 bases, and 14 bases separated the two germline ends. This CDR3 comprises 14 residues. CDR3 in DNA: TGTGCCAGCAGCCGTGCTGGCACGGGCACTGAAGCTTTCTTT. It specifies CASSRAGTGTEAFF.

The chain employs TRBV6-1 and TRBJ1-1; possibly TRBD1 for D (6 bases). Trimming took 6 bases from V and 0 from J, leaving 14 bases between them. CDR1 and CDR2 from the germline V gene are MNHNS and SASEGT. CDR3 size: 15 residues. The CDR3 sequence: CASSHREIMNTEAFF. DNA of the CDR3: TGTGCCAGCAGCCACAGGGAAATAATGAACACTGAAGCTTTCTTT.

The chain is built from TRBV28 and TRBJ2-3, with D uncertain. CDR1 MDHEN and CDR2 SYDVKM come from the germline V gene. This CDR3 has 15 amino acids. With 5 bases removed from V and 5 bases from J, the gap between germline ends came to 17 bases. The CDR3 DNA reads TGTGCCAGCAGTGCACCAGGTAGGAGAGGAGATACGCAGTATTTT. Translating it yields CASSAPGRRGDTQYF.

The gene calls are TRBV5-1 and TRBJ2-1; 12 bases agree with TRBD2. Trimming took 5 bases from V and 7 from J; bases not matched to a gene: 7. Germline CDR1 and CDR2: SGHRS and YFSETQ. The CDR3 runs to 15 residues. The chain's CDR3 is CASRLLAGGSNEQFF. The CDR3 region has the DNA TGCGCCAGCAGGCTACTAGCGGGGGGATCAAATGAGCAGTTCTTC.